This T cell receptor beta chain was observed in a study of Tregs in tolerant kidney transplant recipients. Produced via immunoSEQ multiplex PCR; TCRdb's table is partial and in-frame only. This sample contains roughly 48,000 clones. CD4+CD25+CD127- Tregs, CD4+CD25- non-Tregs, CD4 and CD8 cells were sorted. A word on this clone: Antigen specificity is unknown. Germline is not matched at one junction end, which may reflect a read error. The CDR3 extends 3 residues past the end of the read, so its final part is completed from the germline J gene.

Study-level results: Few patients were studied, so findings need validation in larger groups.

The CDR3 covers 13 residues. CDR1 LGHNA and CDR2 YNFKEQ come from the germline V gene. The receptor was isolated from a human donor who received a combined kidney and bone marrow transplant. V is TRBV4-2 and J is TRBJ2-6, with D hard to call. The sample consisted of CD4+ T cells from blood, taken before the transplant. The CDR3 bases that were read are TGCGCCAGCAGCCAAGAACCCGGCAACGTC. This codes for CASSQEPGNV. The CDR3 as a whole reads CASSQEPGNVLTF.